A selection of T cell receptor beta chains follows, all from one sample in a study of T cells and Merkel cell carcinoma outcomes. The repertoire was sequenced with immunoSEQ multiplex PCR; TCRdb's copy has only in-frame clones and lacks some. The sample lists approximately 15,000 clones, 87% occurring once. Sequenced sample: tumor tissue from Merkel cell carcinoma. The receptors originated from a human donor with Merkel cell carcinoma. Both conserved end residues are part of each CDR3. The D gene is left open where the match is weak. The size entry is marked missing in some rows and otherwise reads once, few, many or a size class.

CDR3aa: CASGPGPYGYTF
CDR3nt: TGTGCTAGTGGTCCGGGACCCTATGGCTACACCTTC
d_gene: -
abundance: few
j_gene: TRBJ1-2
len: 12
v_gene: TRBV12-5

CDR3aa: CASSSHSSYEQYF
CDR3nt: TGTGCCAGCAGCTCGCACTCTAGCTACGAGCAGTACTTC
d_gene: -
abundance: few
j_gene: TRBJ2-7
len: 13
v_gene: TRBV21-1

CDR3aa: CASSYRGYEQYF
CDR3nt: TGTGCCAGCAGCTACAGGGGTTACGAGCAGTACTTC
d_gene: TRBD1
abundance: -
j_gene: TRBJ2-7
len: 12
v_gene: TRBV11-1

CDR3aa: CASSFRSDWFF
CDR3nt: TGTGCCAGCAGCTTCCGTTCTGATTGGTTCTTC
d_gene: -
abundance: -
j_gene: TRBJ2-1
len: 11
v_gene: TRBV7-4

CDR3aa: CASSGSGQSTDTQYF
CDR3nt: TGTGCCAGCAGCGGGTCGGGACAAAGCACAGATACGCAGTATTTT
d_gene: -
abundance: -
j_gene: TRBJ2-3
len: 15
v_gene: TRBV7-2

CDR3aa: CASSLALQREGKQFF
CDR3nt: TGTGCCAGCAGCTTAGCGCTCCAGCGGGAGGGAAAGCAGTTCTTC
d_gene: TRBD2
abundance: -
j_gene: TRBJ2-1
len: 15
v_gene: TRBV11-1

CDR3aa: CATSRDPRSKGGYTF
CDR3nt: TGTGCCACCAGCAGAGACCCCCGATCCAAGGGGGGCTACACCTTC
d_gene: -
abundance: -
j_gene: TRBJ1-2
len: 15
v_gene: TRBV15

CDR3aa: CASRPGRGLYNQPQHF
CDR3nt: TGTGCCAGTAGGCCAGGTCGGGGGTTATACAATCAGCCCCAGCATTTT
d_gene: -
abundance: once
j_gene: TRBJ1-5
len: 16
v_gene: TRBV19

CDR3aa: CASSLLAGGLETQYF
CDR3nt: TGTGCCAGCAGCCTACTAGCGGGGGGGTTAGAGACCCAGTACTTC
d_gene: TRBD2
abundance: -
j_gene: TRBJ2-5
len: 15
v_gene: TRBV7-9

CDR3aa: CASIPPGGQMIQYF
CDR3nt: TGTGCCAGCATTCCCCCGGGAGGCCAGATGATCCAGTACTTC
d_gene: TRBD2
abundance: -
j_gene: TRBJ2-5
len: 14
v_gene: TRBV2

CDR3aa: CASSVVGTAGETQYF
CDR3nt: TGTGCCAGCAGCGTAGTTGGGACCGCAGGTGAGACCCAGTACTTC
d_gene: -
abundance: few
j_gene: TRBJ2-5
len: 15
v_gene: TRBV9

CDR3aa: CASSLGPNTEAFF
CDR3nt: TGTGCCAGCTCCCTTGGACCGAACACTGAAGCTTTCTTT
d_gene: -
abundance: -
j_gene: TRBJ1-1
len: 13
v_gene: TRBV18

CDR3aa: CASSPTGSYEQYF
CDR3nt: TGTGCCAGCTCACCGACAGGCTCCTACGAGCAGTACTTC
d_gene: -
abundance: -
j_gene: TRBJ2-7
len: 13
v_gene: TRBV18

CDR3aa: CASSQKTGKETQYF
CDR3nt: TGTGCCAGCAGCCAGAAGACAGGGAAAGAGACCCAGTACTTC
d_gene: TRBD1
abundance: -
j_gene: TRBJ2-5
len: 14
v_gene: TRBV5-4

CDR3aa: CASSLRAGSNSPLHF
CDR3nt: TGTGCCAGCAGCTTGAGGGCAGGGAGCAATTCACCCCTCCACTTT
d_gene: -
abundance: once
j_gene: TRBJ1-6
len: 15
v_gene: TRBV5-4

CDR3aa: CASSETDNEQFF
CDR3nt: TGTGCCAGCAGTGAGACAGACAATGAGCAGTTCTTC
d_gene: -
abundance: -
j_gene: TRBJ2-1
len: 12
v_gene: TRBV2

CDR3aa: CASSLGDYIEAFF
CDR3nt: TGTGCCAGCAGCTTAGGGGATTATATAGAAGCTTTCTTT
d_gene: -
abundance: -
j_gene: TRBJ1-1
len: 13
v_gene: TRBV11-3

CDR3aa: CASSQSTEASGGYTF
CDR3nt: TGTGCCAGCTCACAATCCACAGAGGCCTCGGGTGGCTACACCTTC
d_gene: -
abundance: -
j_gene: TRBJ1-2
len: 15
v_gene: TRBV18

CDR3aa: CAISRDRGSLFGNQPQHF
CDR3nt: TGTGCCATCAGTCGGGACAGGGGGTCTCTCTTCGGCAATCAGCCCCAGCATTTT
d_gene: TRBD1
abundance: -
j_gene: TRBJ1-5
len: 18
v_gene: TRBV10-3

CDR3aa: CASSPNPVNYVGGEQYF
CDR3nt: TGTGCCAGCAGTCCAAACCCGGTCAACTACGTCGGGGGCGAGCAGTACTTC
d_gene: -
abundance: -
j_gene: TRBJ2-7
len: 17
v_gene: TRBV27

CDR3aa: CASSPGWDYGYTF
CDR3nt: TGTGCCAGCAGCCCAGGGTGGGACTATGGCTACACCTTC
d_gene: -
abundance: -
j_gene: TRBJ1-2
len: 13
v_gene: TRBV6-6

CDR3aa: CASSSGFSSTGEQYF
CDR3nt: TGTGCCAGCAGTTCGGGGTTCTCCTCTACGGGGGAGCAGTACTTC
d_gene: -
abundance: -
j_gene: TRBJ2-7
len: 15
v_gene: TRBV27

CDR3aa: CASSLYRGNQPQHF
CDR3nt: TGTGCCAGCAGTTTATACCGTGGCAATCAGCCCCAGCATTTT
d_gene: -
abundance: -
j_gene: TRBJ1-5
len: 14
v_gene: TRBV27

CDR3aa: CASSEGRKFF
CDR3nt: TGTGCCAGCAGTGAGGGGCGTAAGTTCTTC
d_gene: -
abundance: -
j_gene: TRBJ2-1
len: 10
v_gene: TRBV2

CDR3aa: CASSLVHNNYGYTF
CDR3nt: TGTGCCAGCAGCTTAGTTCACAACAACTATGGCTACACCTTC
d_gene: -
abundance: -
j_gene: TRBJ1-2
len: 14
v_gene: TRBV11-2

CDR3aa: CASSILAGGSDTQYF
CDR3nt: TGTGCCAGTAGTATTCTAGCGGGAGGATCAGATACGCAGTATTTT
d_gene: TRBD2
abundance: -
j_gene: TRBJ2-3
len: 15
v_gene: TRBV19

CDR3aa: CASSPRLGTAYEQYF
CDR3nt: TGTGCCAGCTCCCCTCGGTTAGGGACAGCCTACGAGCAGTACTTC
d_gene: TRBD1
abundance: -
j_gene: TRBJ2-7
len: 15
v_gene: TRBV18

CDR3aa: CASSIRDRVFTEAFF
CDR3nt: TGTGCCAGCAGTATCAGGGACAGGGTTTTTACTGAAGCTTTCTTT
d_gene: TRBD1
abundance: -
j_gene: TRBJ1-1
len: 15
v_gene: TRBV28

CDR3aa: CASSQGRRDTEAFF
CDR3nt: TGTGCCAGTAGTCAGGGCAGGCGTGACACTGAAGCTTTCTTT
d_gene: -
abundance: -
j_gene: TRBJ1-1
len: 14
v_gene: TRBV19

CDR3aa: CASSSFRAGEQYF
CDR3nt: TGTGCCAGCAGTTCCTTCAGGGCGGGGGAGCAGTACTTC
d_gene: -
abundance: -
j_gene: TRBJ2-7
len: 13
v_gene: TRBV28

CDR3aa: CASSYTTGGESYTF
CDR3nt: TGTGCCAGCAGTTACACGACAGGGGGCGAAAGCTACACTTTC
d_gene: TRBD1
abundance: -
j_gene: TRBJ1-2
len: 14
v_gene: TRBV6-5

CDR3aa: CASMGSGVADTQYF
CDR3nt: TGTGCCAGCATGGGAAGCGGGGTCGCAGATACGCAGTATTTT
d_gene: TRBD2
abundance: -
j_gene: TRBJ2-3
len: 14
v_gene: TRBV7-3

CDR3aa: CATSAMGRRYGNQPQHF
CDR3nt: TGTGCCACCTCGGCTATGGGCCGGAGGTATGGCAATCAGCCCCAGCATTTT
d_gene: -
abundance: -
j_gene: TRBJ1-5
len: 17
v_gene: TRBV19

CDR3aa: CASREIGDNEQFF
CDR3nt: TGTGCCAGCAGGGAGATAGGGGACAATGAGCAGTTCTTC
d_gene: -
abundance: -
j_gene: TRBJ2-1
len: 13
v_gene: TRBV14

CDR3aa: CASSQEEGTSMDIQYF
CDR3nt: TGTGCTAGCAGCCAAGAGGAGGGGACTAGCATGGACATTCAGTACTTC
d_gene: TRBD2
abundance: -
j_gene: TRBJ2-4
len: 16
v_gene: TRBV4-2

CDR3aa: CASSLDRGGTEAFF
CDR3nt: TGTGCCAGCAGCTTGGACAGGGGGGGGACTGAAGCTTTCTTT
d_gene: TRBD1
abundance: -
j_gene: TRBJ1-1
len: 14
v_gene: TRBV5-4

CDR3aa: CASSPGQDQETQYF
CDR3nt: TGTGCCAGCAGTCCGGGACAAGACCAAGAGACCCAGTACTTC
d_gene: -
abundance: -
j_gene: TRBJ2-5
len: 14
v_gene: TRBV6-6

CDR3aa: CASNRKEGRFDGYTF
CDR3nt: TGTGCCAGCAACCGTAAGGAGGGGCGCTTTGATGGCTACACCTTC
d_gene: -
abundance: -
j_gene: TRBJ1-2
len: 15
v_gene: TRBV6-1

CDR3aa: CASSRRGREQPQHF
CDR3nt: TGTGCCAGCAGCCGCAGGGGGCGCGAGCAGCCCCAGCATTTT
d_gene: TRBD1
abundance: -
j_gene: TRBJ1-5
len: 14
v_gene: TRBV7-2

CDR3aa: CASSRRVGPYEQYF
CDR3nt: TGTGCCAGCAGTCGCAGGGTTGGCCCCTACGAGCAGTACTTC
d_gene: -
abundance: few
j_gene: TRBJ2-7
len: 14
v_gene: TRBV27

CDR3aa: CASGRQGANEKLFF
CDR3nt: TGTGCCAGCGGGAGACAGGGGGCTAATGAAAAACTGTTTTTT
d_gene: TRBD1
abundance: -
j_gene: TRBJ1-4
len: 14
v_gene: TRBV6-1

CDR3aa: CASSFTSGSYEQYF
CDR3nt: TGTGCCAGCAGCTTTACTAGCGGCTCCTACGAGCAGTACTTC
d_gene: TRBD2
abundance: -
j_gene: TRBJ2-7
len: 14
v_gene: TRBV5-5

CDR3aa: CATSRDLLAGNEQFF
CDR3nt: TGTGCCACCAGCAGAGACCTTCTGGCAGGCAATGAGCAGTTCTTC
d_gene: -
abundance: -
j_gene: TRBJ2-1
len: 15
v_gene: TRBV15

CDR3aa: CASSFPTGAKNIQYF
CDR3nt: TGTGCCAGCAGTTTCCCGACAGGAGCAAAAAACATTCAGTACTTC
d_gene: -
abundance: -
j_gene: TRBJ2-4
len: 15
v_gene: TRBV28

CDR3aa: CASSPGTTNTGELFF
CDR3nt: TGTGCCAGCTCACCGGGGACTACGAACACCGGGGAGCTGTTTTTT
d_gene: TRBD2
abundance: -
j_gene: TRBJ2-2
len: 15
v_gene: TRBV18

CDR3aa: CAWSGRGGMGGYTF
CDR3nt: TGTGCCTGGAGTGGAAGAGGGGGCATGGGTGGCTACACCTTC
d_gene: TRBD1
abundance: -
j_gene: TRBJ1-2
len: 14
v_gene: TRBV30

CDR3aa: CATSRDLGGTTDTQYF
CDR3nt: TGTGCCACCAGCAGAGATCTTGGCGGCACCACAGATACGCAGTATTTT
d_gene: -
abundance: -
j_gene: TRBJ2-3
len: 16
v_gene: TRBV15